The present TCR beta chain was sequenced within a study of type 1 regulatory T cells. As for the study in general: This in vitro CD4 product, T-allo10, is enriched for Tr1 cells and alloantigen-specific.

Of note for this clonotype: Its target is unknown.

Germline V gene data show CDR1 as DFQATT and CDR2 as SNEGSKA (reference sequence). The CDR3 sequence is 13 residues long. Between the trimmed V and J ends, which lost 7 bases and 0 bases, there was a span of 12 bases. Findings and limits, study-wide: Compared with non-type 1 regulatory T cells, type 1 regulatory T cells showed a more restricted TCR repertoire.

In TCRdb, the reads were re-called with MiXCR into one record per CDR3 protein. The sample includes tens of thousands of distinct CDR3 sequences, 62% seen only once; the top ten take about 2%. This receptor was identified in a human donor in good health. The sample taken for sequencing was cultured non-Tr1 T cells, either the whole culture or a sorted T cell fraction (not recorded which). The gene calls are TRBV20-1 and TRBJ2-5, with D tentatively TRBD2 (5 bases). CDR3 nucleotides: TGCAGTGGCCTAAGCGGAAACCAAGAGACCCAGTACTTC. Its translation is CSGLSGNQETQYF.